A single sample is the source of the 15 T cell receptor beta chains below, sequenced in a study of blood T cell repertoires in COVID-19. Using immunoSEQ multiplex PCR, the repertoire was profiled, and TCRdb retains in-frame clones only, with some absent. The sample contains approximately 250,000 clones, approximately 86% of which appear only once. Sample: peripheral blood. Every receptor here comes from a woman between 65 and 79 years old with COVID-19, enrolled during active disease.

This clone occurred a few times. V usage is TRBV6-5 and J usage is TRBJ2-1, with 7 bases that match TRBD2. J lost 7 bases, V lost 4 bases, and 13 bases had no gene match. The CDR3 loop spans 16 amino acids. CDR1 is MNHEY and CDR2 is SVGAGI in the germline V gene. CDR3 residues: CASSSPRTRGENEQFF. CDR3 bases: TGTGCCAGCAGTTCCCCCCGGACTAGGGGTGAGAATGAGCAGTTCTTC.

The genes are TRBV6-5 and TRBJ1-5; 8 bases are shared with TRBD1. V shed 7 bases and J 4 bases; nucleotides not matched to a gene: 9. Germline CDR1 reads MNHEY; CDR2 reads SVGAGI. The CDR3 is made up of 15 amino acids. The CDR3 nucleotides read TGTGCCAGCAAGCTGACAGGGGCGGTGAATCAGCCCCAGCATTTT. It is translated as CASKLTGAVNQPQHF.

The chain uses TRBV3-1 (or the pseudogene TRBV3-2) and TRBJ2-5; TRBD2 matches at 8 bases. Germline values: CDR1 LGHDT, CDR2 YNNKEL (reference sequence). V was pared by 1 base and J by 5 bases, with 9 bases of the junction left unmatched. The CDR3 runs to 16 residues. CDR3 DNA: TGTGCCAGCAGCCAAGTAAAGGACGGGGGGGTTGAGACCCAGTACTTC. This gives the protein CASSQVKDGGVETQYF.

Written as DNA, the CDR3 is TGTGCCACCACGGGACAGGCCATGAACACTGAAGCTTTCTTT. Its translation is CATTGQAMNTEAFF. J is TRBJ1-1 and V is TRBV19; TRBD1 aligns across 8 bases. Germline CDR1 reads LNHDA; CDR2 reads SQIVND (reference sequence). The CDR3 is 14 amino acids. The junction had 7 bases not matched to a gene; V was cut back by 10 bases and J by 0 bases.

To note about this clone: The same CDR3 can be traced to other DNA sequences in this sample. The gene calls are TRBV13 and TRBJ1-2; 10 positions match TRBD1. Germline V gene data show CDR1 as PRHDT and CDR2 as FYEKMQ (reference sequence). The CDR3 has 14 residues. J gave up 4 bases and V 4 bases, and 3 bases lay outside the gene matches. The chain's CDR3 is CASSSRTGGYGYTF. Written as DNA, the CDR3 is TGTGCCAGCAGCTCCCGGACAGGGGGCTATGGCTACACCTTC.

The genes are TRBV18 and TRBJ1-2; D may be TRBD1 (6 bases). Trimming cost V 2 bases and J 3 bases, with 7 bases left between them. CDR3 length: 13 amino acids. Germline V gene data show CDR1 as KGHSH and CDR2 as LQKENI. As DNA, the CDR3 is TGTGCCAGCTCACCAGAGGGGGACTATGGCTACACCTTC. Amino acids: CASSPEGDYGYTF.

This rearrangement joins TRBV7-8 to TRBJ1-1; 7 nucleotides align to TRBD1. The CDR3 has 15 residues. CDR1 and CDR2 (germline): SGHVS, FQNEAQ. The V and J ends lost 5 bases and 1 base, in that order; junction bases with no gene match: 7. In DNA, the CDR3 is TGTGCCAGCAGCCCTACCGGGACAGCGAACACTGAAGCTTTCTTT. Protein: CASSPTGTANTEAFF.

This clone is a singleton in its sample. V and J are TRBV2 and TRBJ2-2, with D unclear. The V end lost 4 bases, the J end lost 4 bases, and 10 bases lay between the germline ends. Germline V lookup: CDR1 SNHLY, CDR2 FYNNEI. The CDR3 extends over 14 amino acids. This CDR3 reads CASSGQFRTGELFF. The CDR3 coding sequence is TGTGCCAGCAGTGGCCAGTTCCGCACCGGGGAGCTGTTTTTT. The full variable domain, rest sourced from reference TRBV2 and TRBJ2-2, is EPEVTQTPSHQVTQMGQEVILRCVPISNHLYFYWYRQILGQKVEFLVSFYNNEISEKSEIFDDQFSVERPDGSNFTLKIRSTKLEDSAMYFCASSGQFRTGELFFGEGSRLTVL.

This chain joins TRBV6-6 and TRBJ1-2; 7 bases fit TRBD1. Per germline, CDR1 MNHNY and CDR2 SVGAGI (reference sequence). This CDR3 has 13 amino acids. With V trimmed by 5 bases and J by 4 bases, 4 bases remained unmatched. The CDR3 bases are TGTGCCAGCAGTCCCGACAGGGCCTATGGCTACACCTTC. This encodes CASSPDRAYGYTF.

This clone was found once. CDR3 residues: CASSLGGELAKNIQYF. In DNA, the CDR3 is TGTGCCAGCAGCTTGGGTGGTGAACTAGCCAAAAACATTCAGTACTTC. J is TRBJ2-4 and V is TRBV5-8; D gene ambiguous. Trimming left V 0 bases short and J 0 bases short, with 10 bases between. CDR1 and CDR2 (germline): SGHTS, YDEGEE. CDR3 length equals 16 residues.

This rearrangement joins TRBV15 to TRBJ2-7; D is perhaps TRBD2 (7 bases). This CDR3 comprises 15 residues. Trimming left V 4 bases short and J 4 bases short, with 17 bases between. Germline V gives CDR1 LNHNV, CDR2 YYDKDF (reference sequence). For the CDR3, the DNA is TGTGCCACCAGCACAGAGAGGGGGAGGGGGTACGAGCAGTACTTC. It translates to CATSTERGRGYEQYF.

The J gene is TRBJ2-6, the V gene TRBV27, with TRBD1 as a possible D gene (5 bases). The length of the CDR3 is 15 residues. CDR1 MNHEY and CDR2 SMNVEV come from the germline V gene (reference sequence). Trimming cost V 4 bases and J 0 bases, with 7 bases left between them. The CDR3 nucleotides are TGTGCCAGCAGTTCCGACAGCTCTGGGGCCAACGTCCTGACTTTC. It specifies CASSSDSSGANVLTF.

The V call is TRBV24-1, the J call TRBJ1-1; no reliable D call. V lost 8 bases and J 8 bases, leaving 11 bases between the germline ends. The germline V gene has CDR1 KGHDR and CDR2 SFDVKD. CDR3 length equals 11 residues. The CDR3 nucleotides are TGTGCCACCACCGAAGCGGCAGAAGCTTTCTTT. Its protein is CATTEAAEAFF.

The rearrangement joins TRBV9 to TRBJ1-5; 10 positions match TRBD1. This CDR3 is 15 amino acids long. V was pared by 4 bases and J by 2 bases, with 3 bases of the junction left unmatched. Germline V gene lookup returns CDR1 SGDLS and CDR2 YYNGEE. CDR3 bases: TGTGCCAGCAGCCCCGGGACAGGGGGCAATCAGCCCCAGCATTTT. Translating it yields CASSPGTGGNQPQHF.

This clone came up once. This chain uses TRBV28 with TRBJ2-1; 9 nucleotides match TRBD2. Trimming took 4 bases from V and 15 from J; bases not matched to a gene: 7. Germline V CDR1 and CDR2: MDHEN, SYDVKM. The length of the CDR3 is 12 residues. CDR3 DNA sequence: TGTGCCAGCAGTTCTCTCCTAGCGGGGCTGTTCTTC. As protein: CASSSLLAGLFF.